One and the same sample provided the 10 T cell receptor beta chains below, sequenced in a study of shared clonotypes between healthy human individuals. Generated by immunoSEQ multiplex PCR, the TCRdb table keeps only in-frame clones and is missing some. The table lists about 2.2 million clones, roughly 93% of them singletons. Terminally differentiated effector memory CD45RA+ cells were excluded from the naive CD8 cells, which were CD45RO-negative and positively selected for CCR7. Sequenced: naive CD8+ T cells from PBMCs. Source of these receptors: a man younger than 35 in good health. Some clones in this sample may be carry-over from other donors' samples.

V is TRBV6-5 and J is TRBJ1-2; 8 positions match TRBD1. This CDR3 comprises 14 residues. Trimming removed 6 bases from V and 7 bases from J; junction bases left unmatched: 10. CDR1 and CDR2 from the germline V gene are MNHEY and SVGAGI. The CDR3 nucleotides read TGTGCCAGCAGCCCGGACAGGGACGACAGTGGCTACACCTTC. Encoded protein: CASSPDRDDSGYTF.

The chain's CDR3 is CASSFAGPTYEQYF. The DNA for the CDR3 is TGTGCCAGCAGCTTTGCGGGACCCACCTACGAGCAGTACTTC. This chain links TRBV5-5 with TRBJ2-7, with D possibly matching TRBD2 (6 bases). This CDR3 is 14 amino acids long. Germline V gene sequence: CDR1 SGHKS, CDR2 YYEKEE (reference sequence). V lost 2 bases and J 2 bases, leaving 11 bases between the germline ends.

Concerning this clone: The sample has other DNA sequences that encode this CDR3 too. The rearrangement links TRBV27 to TRBJ2-7; tentatively, D is TRBD2 (5 bases). Germline CDR1 and CDR2: MNHEY and SMNVEV (reference sequence). This CDR3 contains 12 residues. V was shortened by 5 bases and J by 3 bases, with 8 bases between the two germline ends. CDR3 bases: TGTGCCAGCAGTGGGAGAAGCTACGAGCAGTACTTC. Amino acid sequence: CASSGRSYEQYF.

The chain joins TRBV27 to TRBJ2-3, with D perhaps matching TRBD1 or TRBD2 (7 bases each). In germline, CDR1 is MNHEY, CDR2 SMNVEV (reference sequence). V shed 1 base and J shed 2 bases, with 19 bases lying between them. This CDR3 is 18 amino acids long. CDR3 sequence: CASSLFGRDSGITDTQYF. In DNA form, the CDR3 reads TGTGCCAGCAGTTTATTTGGGAGGGACAGCGGGATCACAGATACGCAGTATTTT.

The chain is built from TRBV4-2 and TRBJ2-1; 8 nucleotides align to TRBD2. There are 15 residues in the CDR3. Germline CDR1 LGHNA, CDR2 YNFKEQ. The trim removed 1 base at V and 5 bases at J, leaving 4 bases unmatched. The CDR3 here is CASSQGSGSHNEQFF. The CDR3 bases are TGTGCCAGCAGCCAAGGCAGCGGGAGCCACAATGAGCAGTTCTTC.

This clone has just a few counts. This chain joins TRBV15 and TRBJ1-1; no clear D gene. This CDR3 is built from 14 residues. The V end lost 5 bases, the J end lost 4 bases, and 14 bases lay between the germline ends. Germline V lookup: CDR1 LNHNV, CDR2 YYDKDF (reference sequence). CDR3 coding DNA: TGTGCCACCAGCCCCCCGTCGGAGATCACTGAAGCTTTCTTT. Translating gives CATSPPSEITEAFF.

The DNA of the CDR3 is TGTGCCAGCAGTTTCGTGGGAGCTTTTAATGAAAAACTGTTTTTT. Its protein is CASSFVGAFNEKLFF. This chain joins TRBV27 and TRBJ1-4; D not certain. Trimming removed 3 bases at V and 4 bases at J, with 12 bases between. This CDR3 comprises 15 residues. Germline loops: CDR1 MNHEY, CDR2 SMNVEV (reference sequence).

The V gene is TRBV4-1, the J gene TRBJ2-3; 11 nucleotides align to TRBD2. CDR1 is MGHRA, CDR2 YSYEKL, per germline. CDR3 length equals 16 residues. Trimming removed 1 base from V and 5 bases from J; junction bases left unmatched: 5. CDR3 in DNA: TGCGCCAGCAGCCAAGTCGGGCTAGCGGGAGGAGATACGCAGTATTTT. As protein: CASSQVGLAGGDTQYF.

This sequence joins TRBV28 and TRBJ2-1; 13 nucleotides agree with TRBD2. The CDR3 length is 18 residues. Germline trimming cut 5 bases from V and 3 bases from J; bases unmatched to any gene: 10. The germline V gene encodes CDR1 MDHEN and CDR2 SYDVKM. CDR3 DNA sequence: TGTGCCAGCAGTCGGACTAGCGGGAGAGAGGTCGGCTACAATGAGCAGTTCTTC. Translated: CASSRTSGREVGYNEQFF.

The genes are TRBV27 and TRBJ2-7, with 7 bases aligning to TRBD1. There are 13 residues in the CDR3. The germline V gene has CDR1 MNHEY and CDR2 SMNVEV (reference sequence). J lost 7 bases, V lost 5 bases, and 8 bases had no gene match. The CDR3 coding sequence is TGTGCCAGCAGTATGACAGGGTACGGGGAGCAGTACTTC. Residues: CASSMTGYGEQYF.